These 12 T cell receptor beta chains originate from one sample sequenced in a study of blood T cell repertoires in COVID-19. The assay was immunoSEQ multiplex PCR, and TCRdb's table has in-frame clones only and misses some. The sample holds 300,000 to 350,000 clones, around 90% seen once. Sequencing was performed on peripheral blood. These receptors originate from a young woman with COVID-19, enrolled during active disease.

CDR3 residues: CASSLSSGYTF. The CDR3 nucleotides read TGTGCCAGCAGTTTATCTTCTGGCTACACCTTC. The rearrangement joins TRBV28 to TRBJ1-2, with no clear D. CDR1 is MDHEN and CDR2 is SYDVKM in the germline V gene. The CDR3 has 11 amino acids. The V gene lost 1 base and the J gene lost 7 bases, with 4 bases spanning the gap.

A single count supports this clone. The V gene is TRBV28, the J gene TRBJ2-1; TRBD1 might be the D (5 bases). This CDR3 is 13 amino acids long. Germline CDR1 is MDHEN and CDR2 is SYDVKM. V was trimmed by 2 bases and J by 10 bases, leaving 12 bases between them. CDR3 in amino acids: CASSLDSPGEQFF. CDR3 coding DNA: TGTGCCAGCAGTTTAGACAGTCCCGGGGAGCAGTTCTTC.

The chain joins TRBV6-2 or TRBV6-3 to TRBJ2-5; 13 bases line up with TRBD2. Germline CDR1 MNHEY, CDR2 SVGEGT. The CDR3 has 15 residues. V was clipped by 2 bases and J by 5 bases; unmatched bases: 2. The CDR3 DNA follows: TGTGCCAGCAGTTACCTGACTAGCGGGAGGGAGACCCAGTACTTC. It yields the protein CASSYLTSGRETQYF.

The CDR3 DNA reads TGTGCCAGCAGCTCCTTAGGACAGGTATCAGGCGAGCAGTACTTC. Its translation: CASSSLGQVSGEQYF. The chain combines TRBV6-2 or TRBV6-3 with TRBJ2-7, with 7 nucleotides matching TRBD1. Germline CDR1 MNHEY, CDR2 SVGEGT. The V segment lost 6 bases and the J segment 6 bases; nucleotides outside the gene matches: 14. The CDR3 loop spans 15 amino acids.

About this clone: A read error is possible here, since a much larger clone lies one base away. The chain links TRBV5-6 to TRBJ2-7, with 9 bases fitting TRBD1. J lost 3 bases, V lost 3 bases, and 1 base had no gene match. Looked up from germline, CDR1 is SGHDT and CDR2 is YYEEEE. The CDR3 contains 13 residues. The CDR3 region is CASSSTGGYEQYF. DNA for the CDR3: TGTGCCAGCAGCTCGACAGGGGGCTACGAGCAGTACTTC.

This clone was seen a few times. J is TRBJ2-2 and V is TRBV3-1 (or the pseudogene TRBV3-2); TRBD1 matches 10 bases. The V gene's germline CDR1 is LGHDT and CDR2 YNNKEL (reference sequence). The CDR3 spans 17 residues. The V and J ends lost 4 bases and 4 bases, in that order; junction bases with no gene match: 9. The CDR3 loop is CASSPLPGQGTTGELFF. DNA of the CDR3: TGTGCCAGCAGCCCCTTACCGGGACAGGGGACCACCGGGGAGCTGTTTTTT.

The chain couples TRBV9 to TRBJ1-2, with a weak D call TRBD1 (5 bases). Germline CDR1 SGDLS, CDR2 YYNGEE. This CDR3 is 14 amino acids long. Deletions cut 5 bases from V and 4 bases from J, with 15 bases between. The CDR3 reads CASSRQPSFYGYTF. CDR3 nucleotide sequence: TGTGCCAGCAGTCGACAGCCAAGCTTCTATGGCTACACCTTC.

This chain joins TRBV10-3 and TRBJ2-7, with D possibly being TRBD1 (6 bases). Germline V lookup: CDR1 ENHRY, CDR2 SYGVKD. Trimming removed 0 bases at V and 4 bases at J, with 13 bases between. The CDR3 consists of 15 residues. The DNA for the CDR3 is TGTGCCATCAGTGAGTCTCCGGTGGGGGCATACGAGCAGTACTTC. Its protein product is CAISESPVGAYEQYF.

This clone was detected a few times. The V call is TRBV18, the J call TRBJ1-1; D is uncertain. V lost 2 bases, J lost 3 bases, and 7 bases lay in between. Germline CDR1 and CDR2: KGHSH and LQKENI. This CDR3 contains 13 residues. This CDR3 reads CASSPNGDTEAFF. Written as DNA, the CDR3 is TGTGCCAGCTCACCAAACGGGGACACTGAAGCTTTCTTT.

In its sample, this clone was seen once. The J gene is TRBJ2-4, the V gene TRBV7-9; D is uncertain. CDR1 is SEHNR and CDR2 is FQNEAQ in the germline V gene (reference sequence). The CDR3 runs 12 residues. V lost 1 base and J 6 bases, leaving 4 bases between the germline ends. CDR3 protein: CASSLVVNIQYF. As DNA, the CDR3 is TGTGCCAGCAGCTTAGTAGTAAACATTCAGTACTTC.

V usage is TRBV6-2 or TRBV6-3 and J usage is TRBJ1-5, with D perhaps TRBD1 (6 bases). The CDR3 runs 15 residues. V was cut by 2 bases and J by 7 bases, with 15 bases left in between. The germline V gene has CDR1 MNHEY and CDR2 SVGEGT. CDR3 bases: TGTGCCAGCAGTTACGGGCAGGGGTTAGGACAGCCCCAGCATTTT. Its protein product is CASSYGQGLGQPQHF.

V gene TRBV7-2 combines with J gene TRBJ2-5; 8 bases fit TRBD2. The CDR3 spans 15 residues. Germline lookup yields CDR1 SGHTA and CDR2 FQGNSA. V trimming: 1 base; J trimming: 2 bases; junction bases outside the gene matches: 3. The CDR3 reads CASSLDRGRQETQYF. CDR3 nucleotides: TGTGCCAGCAGCTTAGATCGCGGGAGGCAAGAGACCCAGTACTTC.